The clone carrying this T cell receptor beta chain was seen only a few times. Its antigen is undetermined. The sample belongs to a study of T cells in Graves' hyperthyroidism and ophthalmopathy. Germline CDR1 is MGHRA and CDR2 is YSYEKL. Trimming removed 3 bases from V and 4 bases from J, with 12 bases in between. The CDR3 extends over 14 amino acids. Amplification yielded TCR beta CDR3 regions, with RNA transcripts as the source. The primer set for the first-round RT-PCR of the TCR CDR3 was HTBI. TCRdb analysed the multiplex PCR reads with MiXCR anew, one entry per CDR3 protein. The data contain around 600,000 distinct CDR3 sequences, 12% to 15% of them seen just once; the ten biggest clones take up about 6.6%. General observations from the study: Most thyroid clonotypes that were expanded above 0.001 also turned up in blood.

V and J are TRBV4-1 and TRBJ2-5; D unresolved. This sequence was found in a woman younger than 30 with Graves' ophthalmopathy. Sequencing was performed on blood. For the CDR3, the DNA is TGCGCCAGCAGCCATCCACTGATCGGAGAGACCCAGTACTTC. Its translation is CASSHPLIGETQYF.